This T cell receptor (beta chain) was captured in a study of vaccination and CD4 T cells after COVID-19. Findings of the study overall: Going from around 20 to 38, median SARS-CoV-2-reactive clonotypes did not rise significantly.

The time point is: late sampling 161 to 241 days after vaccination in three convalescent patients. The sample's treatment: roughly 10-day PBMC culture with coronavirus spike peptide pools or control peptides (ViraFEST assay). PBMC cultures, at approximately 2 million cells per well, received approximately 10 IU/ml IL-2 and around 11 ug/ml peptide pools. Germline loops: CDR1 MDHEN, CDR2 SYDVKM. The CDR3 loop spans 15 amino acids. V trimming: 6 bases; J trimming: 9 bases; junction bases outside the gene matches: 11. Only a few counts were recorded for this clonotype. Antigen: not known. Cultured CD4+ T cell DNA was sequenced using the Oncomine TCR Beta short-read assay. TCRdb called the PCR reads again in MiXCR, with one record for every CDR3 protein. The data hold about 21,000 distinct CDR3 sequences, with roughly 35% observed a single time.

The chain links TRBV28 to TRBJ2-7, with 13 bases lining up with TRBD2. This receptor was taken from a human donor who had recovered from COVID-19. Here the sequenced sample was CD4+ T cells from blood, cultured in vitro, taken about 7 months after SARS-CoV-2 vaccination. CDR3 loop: CASREPGLAGVRQYF. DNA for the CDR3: TGTGCCAGCAGGGAACCTGGACTAGCGGGAGTCCGGCAGTACTTC. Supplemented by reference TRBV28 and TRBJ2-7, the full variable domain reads DVKVTQSSRYLVKRTGEKVFLECVQDMDHENMFWYRQDPGLGLRLIYFSYDVKMKEKGDIPEGYSVSREKKERFSLILESASTNQTSMYLCASREPGLAGVRQYFGPGTRLTVT.